This T cell receptor (beta chain) was documented in a study of CD8 T cells in ankylosing spondylitis. This clonotype was picked up one time. Its antigen remains unidentified. Study-wide results and limits: A TCR beta motif of roughly eight highly homologous variants appeared characteristic of ankylosing spondylitis blood. Several of the motif variants were reported before in synovial fluid and blood from reactive arthritis.

The junction had 20 bases not matched to a gene; V was cut back by 0 bases and J by 5 bases. Germline-derived CDR1 and CDR2 are DFQATT and SNEGSKA (reference sequence). The CDR3 is 20 amino acids. Libraries of TCR beta came from quantitative 5'-RACE with molecular barcodes. MiXCR was run by TCRdb on the 5' RACE reads, yielding one entry per CDR3 protein. The data hold 150,000 to 200,000 distinct CDR3 sequences, with 10% to 15% observed a single time. This chain joins TRBV20-1 and TRBJ2-1; 9 nucleotides match TRBD2. The receptor comes from a female donor with ankylosing spondylitis or in good health (not recorded which). Sequenced: blood, either unsorted or a sorted T cell fraction (not recorded which). The CDR3 region has the DNA TGCAGTGCTAGAGACGGACGACTAGCGGACTCTGCCTCCCGAGACAATGAGCAGTTCTTC. It specifies CSARDGRLADSASRDNEQFF.